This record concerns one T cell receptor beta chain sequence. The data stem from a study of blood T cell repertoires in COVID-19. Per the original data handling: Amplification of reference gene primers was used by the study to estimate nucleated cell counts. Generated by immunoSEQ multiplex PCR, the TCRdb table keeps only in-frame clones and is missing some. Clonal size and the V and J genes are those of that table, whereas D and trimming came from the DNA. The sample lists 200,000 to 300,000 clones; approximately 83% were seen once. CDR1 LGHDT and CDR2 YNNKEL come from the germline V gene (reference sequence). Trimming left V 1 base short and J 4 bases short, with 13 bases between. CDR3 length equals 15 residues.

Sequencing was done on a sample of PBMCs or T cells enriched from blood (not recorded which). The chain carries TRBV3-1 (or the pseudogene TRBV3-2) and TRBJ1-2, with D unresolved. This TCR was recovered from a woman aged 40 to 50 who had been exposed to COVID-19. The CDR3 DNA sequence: TGTGCCAGCAGCCAAGGAACGGGTCCGGCCTATGGCTACACCTTC. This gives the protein CASSQGTGPAYGYTF.